This paragraph reports one TCR beta chain. Its antigen is unidentified. Germline is not matched at one junction end, which may reflect a read error. CDR1 is LNHDA, CDR2 SQIVND, per germline (reference sequence). There are 13 residues in the CDR3. This record belongs to a study of T cell responses to AZD1222 COVID-19 vaccine. Study-level findings and limits: Spike-specific TCR breadth and depth rose after two AZD1222 doses.

Here immunoSEQ multiplex PCR was the method, and the copy in TCRdb shows in-frame clones only, minus some. The data contain fewer than 150,000 clones, approximately 84% of them singletons. V and J are TRBV19 and TRBJ1-2, with D perhaps TRBD1 (5 bases). This material consisted of peripheral blood, taken on day 0 of AZD1222 vaccination. The TCR sequence derives from an adult in good health. The CDR3: CASTIGEGYGYTF. CDR3 DNA sequence: TGTGCCAGTACTATAGGGGAGGGCTATGGCTACACCTTC.